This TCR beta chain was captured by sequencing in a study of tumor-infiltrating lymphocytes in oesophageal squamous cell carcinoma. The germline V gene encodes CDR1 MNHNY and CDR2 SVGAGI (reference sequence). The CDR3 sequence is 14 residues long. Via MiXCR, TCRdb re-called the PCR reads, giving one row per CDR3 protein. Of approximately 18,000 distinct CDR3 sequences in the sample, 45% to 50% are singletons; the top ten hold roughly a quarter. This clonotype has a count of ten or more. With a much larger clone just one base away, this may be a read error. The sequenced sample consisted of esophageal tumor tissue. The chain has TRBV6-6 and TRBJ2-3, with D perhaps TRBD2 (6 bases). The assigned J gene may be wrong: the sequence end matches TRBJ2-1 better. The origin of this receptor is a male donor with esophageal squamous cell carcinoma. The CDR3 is CASSYRRGSYEQFF. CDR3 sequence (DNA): TGTGCCAGCAGTTACCGCCGGGGGTCCTACGAGCAGTTCTTC.